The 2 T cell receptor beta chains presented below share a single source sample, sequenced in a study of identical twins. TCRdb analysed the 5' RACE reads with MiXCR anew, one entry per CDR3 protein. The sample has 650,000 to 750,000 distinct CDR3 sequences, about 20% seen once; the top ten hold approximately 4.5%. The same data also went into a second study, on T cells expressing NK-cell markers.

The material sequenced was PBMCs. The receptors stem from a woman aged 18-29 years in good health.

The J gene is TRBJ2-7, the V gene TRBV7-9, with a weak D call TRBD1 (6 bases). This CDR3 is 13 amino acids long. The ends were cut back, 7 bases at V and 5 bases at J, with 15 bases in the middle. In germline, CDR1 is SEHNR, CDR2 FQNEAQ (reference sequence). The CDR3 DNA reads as TGTGCCAGCATAGGACAGTTATCAGACGAGCAGTACTTC. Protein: CASIGQLSDEQYF.

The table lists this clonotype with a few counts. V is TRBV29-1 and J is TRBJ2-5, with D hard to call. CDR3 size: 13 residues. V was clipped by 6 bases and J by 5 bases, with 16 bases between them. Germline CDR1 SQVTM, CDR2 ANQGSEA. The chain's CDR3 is CSVTLTSWETQYF. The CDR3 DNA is TGCAGCGTAACCCTGACGAGTTGGGAGACCCAGTACTTC. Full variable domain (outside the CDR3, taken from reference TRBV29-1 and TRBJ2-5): SAVISQKPSRDICQRGTSLTIQCQVDSQVTMMFWYRQQPGQSLTLIATANQGSEATYESGFVIDKFPISRPNLTFSTLTVSNMSPEDSSIYLCSVTLTSWETQYFGPGTRLLVL.